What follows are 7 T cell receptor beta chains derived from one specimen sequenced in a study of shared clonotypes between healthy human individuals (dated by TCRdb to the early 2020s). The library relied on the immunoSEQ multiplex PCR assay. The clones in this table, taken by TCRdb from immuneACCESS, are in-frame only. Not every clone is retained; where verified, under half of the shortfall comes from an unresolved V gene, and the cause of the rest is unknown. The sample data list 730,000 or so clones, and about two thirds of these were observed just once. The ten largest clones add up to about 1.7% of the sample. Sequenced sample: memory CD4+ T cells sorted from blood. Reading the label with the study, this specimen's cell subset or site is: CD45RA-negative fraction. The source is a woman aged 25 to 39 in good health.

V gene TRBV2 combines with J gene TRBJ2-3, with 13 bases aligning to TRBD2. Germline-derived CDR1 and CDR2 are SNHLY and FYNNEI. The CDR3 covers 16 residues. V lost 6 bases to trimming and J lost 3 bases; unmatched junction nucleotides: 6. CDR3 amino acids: CASRALLAGGTDTQYF. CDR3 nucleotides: TGTGCCAGCAGGGCCCTACTAGCGGGAGGGACAGATACGCAGTATTTT.

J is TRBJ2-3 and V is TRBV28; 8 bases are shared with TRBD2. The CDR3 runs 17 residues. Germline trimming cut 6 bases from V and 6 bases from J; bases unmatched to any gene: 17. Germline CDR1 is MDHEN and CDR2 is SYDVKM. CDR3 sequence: CASSRGLAVFAEDTQYF. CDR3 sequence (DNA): TGTGCCAGCAGCCGTGGACTAGCTGTCTTCGCCGAGGATACGCAGTATTTT.

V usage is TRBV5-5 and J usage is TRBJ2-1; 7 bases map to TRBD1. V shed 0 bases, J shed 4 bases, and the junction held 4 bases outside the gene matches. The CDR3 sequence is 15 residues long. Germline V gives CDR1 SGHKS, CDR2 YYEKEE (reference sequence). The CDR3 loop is CASSLARQGYNEQFF. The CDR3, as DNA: TGTGCCAGCAGCTTGGCAAGACAGGGATACAATGAGCAGTTCTTC.

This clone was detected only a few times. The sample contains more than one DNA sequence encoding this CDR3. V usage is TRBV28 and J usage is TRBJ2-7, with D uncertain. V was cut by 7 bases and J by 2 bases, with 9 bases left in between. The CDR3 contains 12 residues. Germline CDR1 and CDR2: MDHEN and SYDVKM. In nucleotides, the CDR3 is TGTGCCAGCAAGGGAAAACCCTACGAGCAGTACTTC. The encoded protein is CASKGKPYEQYF. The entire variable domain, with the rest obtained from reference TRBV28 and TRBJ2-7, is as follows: DVKVTQSSRYLVKRTGEKVFLECVQDMDHENMFWYRQDPGLGLRLIYFSYDVKMKEKGDIPEGYSVSREKKERFSLILESASTNQTSMYLCASKGKPYEQYFGPGTRLTVT.

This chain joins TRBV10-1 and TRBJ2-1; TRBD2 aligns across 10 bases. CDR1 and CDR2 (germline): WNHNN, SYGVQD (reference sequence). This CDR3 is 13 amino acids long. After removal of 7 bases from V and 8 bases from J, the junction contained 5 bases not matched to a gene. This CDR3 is CASTGGTSDEQFF. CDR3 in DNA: TGCGCCAGCACCGGCGGGACTAGCGATGAGCAGTTCTTC.

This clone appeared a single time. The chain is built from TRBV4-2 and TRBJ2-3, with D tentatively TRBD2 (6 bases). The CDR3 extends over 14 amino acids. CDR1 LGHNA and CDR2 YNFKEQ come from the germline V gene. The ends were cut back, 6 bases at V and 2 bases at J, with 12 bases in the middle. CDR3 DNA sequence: TGTGCCAGCAGGACCGGGAGAGACACAGATACGCAGTATTTT. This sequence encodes CASRTGRDTDTQYF.

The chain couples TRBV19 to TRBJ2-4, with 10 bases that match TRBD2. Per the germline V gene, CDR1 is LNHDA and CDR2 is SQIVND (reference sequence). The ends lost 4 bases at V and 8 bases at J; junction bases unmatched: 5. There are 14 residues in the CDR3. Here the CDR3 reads CASSNPGTSDIQYF. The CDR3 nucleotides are TGTGCCAGTAGTAATCCCGGGACTAGCGACATTCAGTACTTC.